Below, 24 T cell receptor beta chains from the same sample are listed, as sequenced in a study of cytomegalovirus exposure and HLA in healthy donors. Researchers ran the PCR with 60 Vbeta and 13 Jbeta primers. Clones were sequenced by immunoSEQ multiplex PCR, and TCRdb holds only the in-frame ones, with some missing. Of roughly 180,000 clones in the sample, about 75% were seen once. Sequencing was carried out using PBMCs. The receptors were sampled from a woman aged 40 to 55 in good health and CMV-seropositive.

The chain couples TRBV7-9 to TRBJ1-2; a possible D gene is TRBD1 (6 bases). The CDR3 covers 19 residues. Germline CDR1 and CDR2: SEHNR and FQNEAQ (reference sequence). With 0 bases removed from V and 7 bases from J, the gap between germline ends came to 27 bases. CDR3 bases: TGTGCCAGCAGCTTAGCGGGGACGAGAATCCCAGGGGTTTCTCGTGGCTACACCTTC. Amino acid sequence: CASSLAGTRIPGVSRGYTF.

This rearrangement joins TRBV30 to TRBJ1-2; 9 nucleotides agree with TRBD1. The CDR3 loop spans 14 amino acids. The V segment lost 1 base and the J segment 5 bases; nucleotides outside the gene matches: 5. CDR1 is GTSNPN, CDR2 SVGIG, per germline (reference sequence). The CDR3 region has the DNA TGTGCCTGGAGTGACCCGGGACAGGGTTATGGCTACACCTTC. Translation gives CAWSDPGQGYGYTF.

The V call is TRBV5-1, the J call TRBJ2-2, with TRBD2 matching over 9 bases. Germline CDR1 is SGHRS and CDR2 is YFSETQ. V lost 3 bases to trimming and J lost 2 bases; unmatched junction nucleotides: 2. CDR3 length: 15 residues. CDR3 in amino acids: CASSYGTSNTGELFF. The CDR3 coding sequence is TGCGCCAGCAGCTATGGGACTAGCAACACCGGGGAGCTGTTTTTT.

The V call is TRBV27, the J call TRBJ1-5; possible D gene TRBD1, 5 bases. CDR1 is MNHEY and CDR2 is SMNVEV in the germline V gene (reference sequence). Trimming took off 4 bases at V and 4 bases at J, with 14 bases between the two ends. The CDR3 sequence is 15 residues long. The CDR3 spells CASSSRQYLNQPQHF. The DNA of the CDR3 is TGTGCCAGCAGTTCGAGACAGTACTTGAATCAGCCCCAGCATTTT.

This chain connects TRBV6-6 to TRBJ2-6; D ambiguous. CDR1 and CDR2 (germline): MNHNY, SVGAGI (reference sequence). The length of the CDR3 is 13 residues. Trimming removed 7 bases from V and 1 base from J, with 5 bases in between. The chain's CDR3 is CASTPSGANVLTF. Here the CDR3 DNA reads TGTGCCAGCACCCCATCTGGGGCCAACGTCCTGACTTTC.

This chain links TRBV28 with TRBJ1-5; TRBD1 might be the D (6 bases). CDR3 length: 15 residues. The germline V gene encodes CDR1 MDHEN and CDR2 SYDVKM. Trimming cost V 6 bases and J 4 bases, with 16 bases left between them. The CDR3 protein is CASRPSTGRNQPQHF. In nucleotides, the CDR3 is TGTGCCAGCAGACCTTCGACAGGTCGGAATCAGCCCCAGCATTTT. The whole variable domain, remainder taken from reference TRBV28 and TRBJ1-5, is DVKVTQSSRYLVKRTGEKVFLECVQDMDHENMFWYRQDPGLGLRLIYFSYDVKMKEKGDIPEGYSVSREKKERFSLILESASTNQTSMYLCASRPSTGRNQPQHFGDGTRLSIL.

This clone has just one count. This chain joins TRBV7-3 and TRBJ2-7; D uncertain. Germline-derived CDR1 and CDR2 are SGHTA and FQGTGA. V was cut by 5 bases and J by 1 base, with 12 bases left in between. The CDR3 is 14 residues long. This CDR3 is CASSPHSLSYEQYF. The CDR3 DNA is TGTGCCAGCAGCCCCCATAGTCTGTCCTACGAGCAGTACTTC.

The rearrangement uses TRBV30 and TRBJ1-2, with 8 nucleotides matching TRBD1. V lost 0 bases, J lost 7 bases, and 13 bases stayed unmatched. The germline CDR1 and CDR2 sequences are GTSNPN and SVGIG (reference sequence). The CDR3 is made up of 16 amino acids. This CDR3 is CAWSVKYGTGGSGYTF. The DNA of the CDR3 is TGTGCCTGGAGTGTGAAGTATGGTACAGGGGGTTCTGGCTACACCTTC.

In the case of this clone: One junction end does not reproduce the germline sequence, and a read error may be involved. CDR3 nucleotide sequence: TGTGCCAGCAGTTACTTGGAGACCCAGTACTTC. Translating gives CASSYLETQYF. The V gene is TRBV10-3, the J gene TRBJ2-5; D is undetermined. CDR1 and CDR2 (germline): ENHRY, SYGVKD. This CDR3 has 11 amino acids.

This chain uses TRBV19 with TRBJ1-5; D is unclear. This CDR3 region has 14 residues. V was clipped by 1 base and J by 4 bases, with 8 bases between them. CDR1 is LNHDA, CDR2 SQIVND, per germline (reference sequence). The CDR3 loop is CASSIVIQNQPQHF. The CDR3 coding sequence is TGTGCCAGTAGTATAGTAATTCAGAATCAGCCCCAGCATTTT.

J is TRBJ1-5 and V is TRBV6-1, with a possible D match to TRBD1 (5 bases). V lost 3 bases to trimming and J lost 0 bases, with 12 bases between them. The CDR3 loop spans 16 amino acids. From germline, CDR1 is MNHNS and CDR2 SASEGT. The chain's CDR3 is CASSDSGTYSNQPQHF. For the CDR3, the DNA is TGTGCCAGCAGTGATAGCGGGACCTATAGCAATCAGCCCCAGCATTTT.

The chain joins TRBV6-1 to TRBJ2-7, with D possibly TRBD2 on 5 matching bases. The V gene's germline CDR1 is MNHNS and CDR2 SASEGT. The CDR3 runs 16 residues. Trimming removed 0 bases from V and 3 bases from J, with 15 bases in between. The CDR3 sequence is CASSEAGNVAFYEQYF. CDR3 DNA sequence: TGTGCCAGCAGTGAAGCCGGGAACGTCGCATTCTACGAGCAGTACTTC.

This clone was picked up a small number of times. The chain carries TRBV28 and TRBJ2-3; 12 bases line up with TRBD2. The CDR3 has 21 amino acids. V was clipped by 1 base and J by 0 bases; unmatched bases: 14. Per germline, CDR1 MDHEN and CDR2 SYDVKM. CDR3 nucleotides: TGTGCCAGCAGTTTATTCCCGGGACTAGCGGGCCCCCGACTCAGCACAGATACGCAGTATTTT. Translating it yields CASSLFPGLAGPRLSTDTQYF. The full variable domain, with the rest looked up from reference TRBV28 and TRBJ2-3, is DVKVTQSSRYLVKRTGEKVFLECVQDMDHENMFWYRQDPGLGLRLIYFSYDVKMKEKGDIPEGYSVSREKKERFSLILESASTNQTSMYLCASSLFPGLAGPRLSTDTQYFGPGTRLTVL.

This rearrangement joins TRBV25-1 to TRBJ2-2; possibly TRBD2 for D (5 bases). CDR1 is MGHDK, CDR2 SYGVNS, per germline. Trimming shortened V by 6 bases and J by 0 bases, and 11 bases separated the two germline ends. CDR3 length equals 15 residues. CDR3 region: CASSQGGPNTGELFF. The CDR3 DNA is TGTGCCAGCAGCCAAGGAGGACCGAACACCGGGGAGCTGTTTTTT.

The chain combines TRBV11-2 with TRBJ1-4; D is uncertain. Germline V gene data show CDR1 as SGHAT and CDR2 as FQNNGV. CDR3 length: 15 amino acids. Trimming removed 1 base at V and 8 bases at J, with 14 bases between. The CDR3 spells CASSLVSGLGEKLFF. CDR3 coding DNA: TGTGCCAGCAGCTTAGTTTCGGGGTTGGGCGAAAAACTGTTTTTT.

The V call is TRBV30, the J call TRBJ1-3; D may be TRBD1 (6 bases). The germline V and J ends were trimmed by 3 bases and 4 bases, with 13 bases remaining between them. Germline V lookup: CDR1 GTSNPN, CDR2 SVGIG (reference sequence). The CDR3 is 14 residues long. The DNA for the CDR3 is TGTGCCTGGAGCGCAGGGGATCGGGGAAACACCATATATTTT. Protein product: CAWSAGDRGNTIYF. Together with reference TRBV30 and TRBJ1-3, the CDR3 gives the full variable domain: SQTIHQWPATLVQPVGSPLSLECTVEGTSNPNLYWYRQAAGRGLQLLFYSVGIGQISSEVPQNLSASRPQDRQFILSSKKLLLSDSGFYLCAWSAGDRGNTIYFGEGSWLTVV.

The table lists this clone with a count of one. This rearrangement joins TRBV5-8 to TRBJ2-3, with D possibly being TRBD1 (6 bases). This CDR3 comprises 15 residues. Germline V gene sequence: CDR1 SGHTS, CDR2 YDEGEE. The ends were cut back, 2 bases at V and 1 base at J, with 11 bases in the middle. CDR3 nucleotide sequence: TGTGCCAGCAGCTTCGCAGGGGACCGCACAGATACGCAGTATTTT. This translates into CASSFAGDRTDTQYF.

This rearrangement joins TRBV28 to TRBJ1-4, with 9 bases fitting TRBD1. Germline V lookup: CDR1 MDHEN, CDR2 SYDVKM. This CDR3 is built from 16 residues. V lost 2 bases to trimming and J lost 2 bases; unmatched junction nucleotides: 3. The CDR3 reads CASSLLQGATNEKLFF. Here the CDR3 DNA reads TGTGCCAGCAGTTTACTACAGGGGGCGACTAATGAAAAACTGTTTTTT.

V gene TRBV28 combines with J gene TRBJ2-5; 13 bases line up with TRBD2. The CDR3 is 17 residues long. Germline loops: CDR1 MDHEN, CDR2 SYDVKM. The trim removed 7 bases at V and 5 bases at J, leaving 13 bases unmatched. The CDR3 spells CASNTPRTSGRSETQYF. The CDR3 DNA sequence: TGTGCCAGCAACACCCCTCGGACTAGCGGGAGATCGGAGACCCAGTACTTC.

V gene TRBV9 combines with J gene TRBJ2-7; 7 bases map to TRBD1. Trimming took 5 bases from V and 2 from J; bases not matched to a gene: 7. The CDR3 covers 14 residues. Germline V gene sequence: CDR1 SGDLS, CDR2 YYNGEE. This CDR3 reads CASSRRDSTYEQYF. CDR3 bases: TGTGCCAGCAGTCGCCGGGACAGTACCTACGAGCAGTACTTC.

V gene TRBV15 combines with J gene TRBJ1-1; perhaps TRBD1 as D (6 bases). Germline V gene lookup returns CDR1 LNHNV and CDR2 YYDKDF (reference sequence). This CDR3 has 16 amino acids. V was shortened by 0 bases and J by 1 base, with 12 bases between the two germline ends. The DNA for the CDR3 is TGTGCCACCAGCAGAGATTTTAGGGGGTCGAACACTGAAGCTTTCTTT. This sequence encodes CATSRDFRGSNTEAFF.

In DNA, the CDR3 is TGCGCCAGCAGCTCGGAAGGTGCTAGCAGAGAGACCCAGTACTTC. Translation: CASSSEGASRETQYF. This rearrangement joins TRBV5-1 to TRBJ2-5, with D perhaps matching TRBD2 (5 bases). CDR1 is SGHRS, CDR2 YFSETQ, per germline. This CDR3 is 15 amino acids long. Trimming left V 3 bases short and J 4 bases short, with 16 bases between.

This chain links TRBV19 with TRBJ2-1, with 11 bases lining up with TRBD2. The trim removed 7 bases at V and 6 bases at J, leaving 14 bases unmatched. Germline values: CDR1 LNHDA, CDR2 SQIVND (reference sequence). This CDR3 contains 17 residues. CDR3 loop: CASKKGGSGRAINEQFF. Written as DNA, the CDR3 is TGTGCCAGTAAAAAAGGTGGTAGCGGGAGGGCCATCAATGAGCAGTTCTTC. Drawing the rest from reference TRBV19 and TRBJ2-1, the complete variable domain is DGGITQSPKYLFRKEGQNVTLSCEQNLNHDAMYWYRQDPGQGLRLIYYSQIVNDFQKGDIAEGYSVSREKKESFPLTVTSAQKNPTAFYLCASKKGGSGRAINEQFFGPGTRLTVL.

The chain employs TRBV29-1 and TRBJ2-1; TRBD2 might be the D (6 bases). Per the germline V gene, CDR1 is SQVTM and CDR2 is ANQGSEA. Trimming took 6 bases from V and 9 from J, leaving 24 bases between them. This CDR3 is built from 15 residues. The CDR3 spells CSVTSTSGGLPEQFF. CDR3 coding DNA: TGCAGCGTCACCTCGACATCCGGGGGTCTACCTGAGCAGTTCTTC.